This is a list of T cell receptor beta chains from one sample in a study of regulatory T cells in long-lasting Graves disease. MiXCR was run by TCRdb on the multiplex PCR reads, yielding one entry per CDR3 protein. The sample lists 400,000 to 550,000 distinct CDR3 sequences; approximately 16% were seen once. These same data were also listed under a study on T cells in Graves' hyperthyroidism and ophthalmopathy.

The sample in question was peripheral blood mononuclear cells (PBMCs), obtained at new diagnosis, from a patient treated with antithyroid drugs. These receptors all stem from a woman in her thirties with Graves disease. CDR3s leave out the opening cysteine and the closing phenylalanine or tryptophan. Each record gives: CDR3 protein, J gene, clone size, V gene. Where a row states a size, it is once, few, many or the class of an expanded clone; other rows omit it.

CDR3: AFPRQGGDTGELF
J: TRBJ2-2
size: many
V: TRBV30

CDR3: ASSQSYGEQF
J: TRBJ2-1
size: few
V: TRBV3-1

CDR3: ASSLANTEAF
J: TRBJ1-1
size: many
V: TRBV5-5

CDR3: ASSYITANSYEQY
J: TRBJ2-7
size: many
V: TRBV6-5

CDR3: ASSYQAPSGGSSYEQY
J: TRBJ2-7
size: many
V: TRBV6-5

CDR3: ASQVAGESNEQF
J: TRBJ2-1
size: few
V: TRBV12-3/TRBV12-4

CDR3: ASSGDIYYEQY
J: TRBJ2-7
size: many
V: TRBV6-2/TRBV6-3

CDR3: ASRIVGGGEQF
J: TRBJ2-1
size: NA
V: TRBV28

CDR3: ASSEALVTGGTEAF
J: TRBJ1-1
size: many
V: TRBV2

CDR3: ASTSGTGDYEQY
J: TRBJ2-7
size: many
V: TRBV2

CDR3: ASSLAVYMNTEAF
J: TRBJ1-1
size: many
V: TRBV7-2

CDR3: ASSSTLEQY
J: TRBJ2-7
size: many
V: TRBV12-3/TRBV12-4

CDR3: ASSVAGWETQY
J: TRBJ2-5
size: few
V: TRBV9